This T cell receptor beta chain was captured in a study of blood T cell repertoires in COVID-19. About the study: Whether acute or convalescent, the COVID-19 samples came from the United States, Italy and Spain.

This clone was observed a single time. Produced via immunoSEQ multiplex PCR; TCRdb's table is partial and in-frame only. The table shows roughly 280,000 clones, with over 75% occurring only once. This CDR3 has 13 amino acids. Trimming left V 5 bases short and J 3 bases short, with 10 bases between. Germline V lookup: CDR1 SGHAT, CDR2 FQNNGV. This TCR came from a woman aged 18-30 years who had recovered from COVID-19. This rearrangement joins TRBV11-2 to TRBJ1-2; D gene uncertain. Sequencing was performed on PBMCs or T cells enriched from blood (not recorded which). The CDR3 loop is CASSPREHYGYTF. The DNA for the CDR3 is TGTGCCAGCAGCCCTCGGGAGCACTATGGCTACACCTTC.